The 18 T cell receptor beta chains presented below share a single source sample, sequenced in a study of response to subunit inactivated influenza vaccine. TCRdb analysed the RT-PCR reads with MiXCR anew, one entry per CDR3 protein. Of roughly 160,000 distinct CDR3 sequences in the sample, under 13% were seen once. Sequencing used non-naive T cells sorted from PBMCs, obtained more than 35 days after vaccination. All receptors derive from a man aged 50-60 years who received an inactivated influenza vaccine.

This clonotype turned up a few times. The chain has TRBV6-2 or TRBV6-3 and TRBJ1-5; TRBD1 matches at 7 bases. With 5 bases clipped from V and 7 bases from J, the junction kept 8 bases outside the gene matches. This CDR3 has 14 residues. Germline CDR1 is MNHEY and CDR2 is SVGEGT. The CDR3 spells CASSQDRLGQPQHF. DNA of the CDR3: TGTGCCAGCAGTCAGGACAGGTTGGGACAGCCCCAGCATTTT.

This clonotype was observed a few times. The chain joins TRBV29-1 to TRBJ2-1; D possibly corresponds to TRBD2 (6 bases). The CDR3 totals 16 residues. Trimming took 8 bases from V and 7 from J, leaving 27 bases between them. Germline-derived CDR1 and CDR2 are SQVTM and ANQGSEA. This CDR3 reads CSRGRQEGFRWNEQFF. The CDR3 region has the DNA TGCAGCCGAGGAAGGCAGGAGGGCTTTCGATGGAATGAGCAGTTCTTC.

CDR3 sequence: CASSPIGQGEGTGELFF. The CDR3 DNA reads TGTGCCAGCAGCCCTATTGGACAGGGTGAAGGCACCGGGGAGCTGTTTTTT. This sequence joins TRBV5-6 and TRBJ2-2; 8 nucleotides agree with TRBD1. The CDR3 has 17 residues. Germline lookup yields CDR1 SGHDT and CDR2 YYEEEE. Germline trimming cut 4 bases from V and 4 bases from J; bases unmatched to any gene: 12.

This clonotype was recorded at least ten times. The rearrangement links TRBV4-2 to TRBJ2-5; 8 bases fit TRBD1. The V gene's germline CDR1 is LGHNA and CDR2 YNFKEQ. The CDR3 runs to 14 residues. Trimming took 4 bases from V and 1 from J; bases not matched to a gene: 2. DNA for the CDR3: TGTGCCAGCAGCCCCACAGGGGGCCAAGAGACCCAGTACTTC. This encodes CASSPTGGQETQYF.

This clonotype was picked up a small number of times. The chain carries TRBV5-1 and TRBJ1-3; D ambiguous. V lost 0 bases to trimming and J lost 0 bases, with 7 bases between them. The CDR3 length is 15 residues. Germline loops: CDR1 SGHRS, CDR2 YFSETQ. The CDR3 loop is CASSLDRSSGNTIYF. In nucleotides, the CDR3 is TGCGCCAGCAGCTTGGATCGCAGCTCTGGAAACACCATATATTTT.

This clonotype occurred many times. This chain joins TRBV7-2 and TRBJ1-2, with D unresolved. The V gene lost 4 bases and the J gene lost 7 bases, with 16 bases spanning the gap. Germline lookup yields CDR1 SGHTA and CDR2 FQGNSA. CDR3 size: 14 residues. CDR3 residues: CASSSSSQFGGYTF. CDR3 DNA: TGTGCCAGCAGCTCCTCGTCTCAATTCGGTGGCTACACCTTC.

At least ten counts were recorded for this clonotype. This chain links TRBV4-3 with TRBJ1-6; D gene ambiguous. CDR1 and CDR2 (germline): LGHNA, YSLEER. The length of the CDR3 is 15 residues. Trimming stripped 2 bases from V and 3 bases from J, with 8 bases between. The CDR3 bases are TGCGCCAGCAGCCAAACGTCAGGCTATAATTCACCCCTCCACTTT. This encodes CASSQTSGYNSPLHF.

This clonotype was counted a single time. V usage is TRBV10-3 and J usage is TRBJ2-2; 7 bases map to TRBD2. The germline CDR1 and CDR2 sequences are ENHRY and SYGVKD. The CDR3 is 14 residues long. The ends lost 6 bases at V and 3 bases at J; junction bases unmatched: 4. The CDR3 DNA reads TGTGCCATCAGCTCGGGACTATACACCGGGGAGCTGTTTTTT. Its translation: CAISSGLYTGELFF.

This clonotype has a count of ten or more. The rearrangement joins TRBV28 to TRBJ2-1; 8 bases are a match to TRBD2. The CDR3 consists of 18 residues. V shed 3 bases, J shed 0 bases, and the junction held 10 bases outside the gene matches. CDR1 is MDHEN and CDR2 is SYDVKM in the germline V gene. The CDR3 DNA sequence: TGTGCCAGCAGTTTCTCGCTCGGGAGGGCCGTCTCCTACAATGAGCAGTTCTTC. Translating gives CASSFSLGRAVSYNEQFF.

Concerning this clonotype itself: This may come from a read error, since a much larger clone is one base off. The chain uses TRBV5-1 and TRBJ2-3, with 7 bases aligning to TRBD2. The CDR3 is made up of 15 amino acids. V gave up 3 bases and J gave up 10 bases; unmatched junction bases: 14. Germline CDR1 reads SGHRS; CDR2 reads YFSETQ. CDR3: CASSWRAGLSDPQYF. The CDR3 DNA sequence: TGCGCCAGCAGCTGGAGAGCGGGATTGTCGGATCCGCAGTATTTT.

This clonotype was seen only a few times. This chain connects TRBV18 to TRBJ1-1; the D is unclear. The CDR3 sequence is 13 residues long. Germline loops: CDR1 KGHSH, CDR2 LQKENI. Trimming removed 1 base at V and 6 bases at J, with 9 bases between. DNA for the CDR3: TGTGCCAGCTCACCACAGGCGGCTTCTGAAGCTTTCTTT. Its protein is CASSPQAASEAFF.

This clonotype was counted many times. The chain uses TRBV12-3 or TRBV12-4 and TRBJ2-7, with D possibly being TRBD2 (6 bases). V lost 8 bases and J lost 3, with 17 bases in between. The CDR3 length is 14 residues. The DNA of the CDR3 is TGTGCCAGCCGAGCGGGCCAGGGTAACTACGAGCAGTACTTC. Residues: CASRAGQGNYEQYF.

This clonotype was seen more than once but under ten times. The chain is built from TRBV7-2 and TRBJ2-1; D is possibly TRBD2 (6 bases). The length of the CDR3 is 15 residues. Germline lookup yields CDR1 SGHTA and CDR2 FQGNSA. Trimming removed 2 bases from V and 10 bases from J, with 18 bases in between. CDR3 in amino acids: CASSLPFGGLAEQFF. The CDR3 DNA sequence: TGTGCCAGCAGCTTACCGTTTGGGGGACTCGCGGAGCAGTTCTTC.

This clonotype occurred many times. The V call is TRBV20-1, the J call TRBJ1-2; the D gene is possibly TRBD1 (5 bases). Germline-derived CDR1 and CDR2 are DFQATT and SNEGSKA (reference sequence). The V end lost 3 bases, the J end lost 5 bases, and 13 bases lay between the germline ends. The CDR3 spans 13 residues. For the CDR3, the DNA is TGCAGTGCTAGTGGCGGAAGGGGTTATGGCTACACCTTC. Protein: CSASGGRGYGYTF.

DNA for the CDR3: TGTGCCATGAGCCCCGTTGGCGGGACAAACACCATATATTTT. Translating gives CAMSPVGGTNTIYF. The rearrangement uses TRBV7-9 and TRBJ1-3, with TRBD1 as a possible D gene (5 bases). The germline gives CDR1 SEHNR, CDR2 FQNEAQ (reference sequence). There are 14 residues in the CDR3. V lost 10 bases, J lost 6 bases, and 19 bases lay in between.

A word on this clonotype: A read error is possible here, since a much larger clone lies one base away. V and J are TRBV12-3 or TRBV12-4 and TRBJ2-6; TRBD2 matches at 7 bases. The J segment lost 2 bases and the V segment lost 6 bases, leaving 7 bases of the junction unmatched. The CDR3 covers 16 residues. In DNA, the CDR3 is TGTGCCAGCAGACACCCCACTAGCGCTGGGGCCAACGTCCTGACTTTC. Translated: CASRHPTSAGANVLTF.

This clonotype was observed many times. V gene TRBV6-2 or TRBV6-3 combines with J gene TRBJ1-2; D might be TRBD1 (6 bases). V shed 8 bases and J shed 8 bases, with 27 bases lying between them. CDR3 length equals 16 residues. The germline V gene encodes CDR1 MNHEY and CDR2 SVGEGT. The CDR3 nucleotides read TGTGCCAGCTACCTCGGGACGGGATCAAGGGGGGAAGGCTACACCTTC. Translating it yields CASYLGTGSRGEGYTF.

This clonotype has at least ten counts. The rearrangement uses TRBV20-1 and TRBJ2-3; 7 bases line up with TRBD2. The V and J ends lost 6 bases and 1 base, in that order; junction bases with no gene match: 10. CDR1 is DFQATT, CDR2 SNEGSKA, per germline (reference sequence). This CDR3 region has 15 residues. The CDR3 bases are TGCAGTGCCTCTCAGAGAACTAGCGGCACAGATACGCAGTATTTT. It translates to CSASQRTSGTDTQYF.